This TCR beta chain was captured by sequencing in a study of regulatory T cells in long-lasting Graves disease. Unmatched junction bases numbered 10, after V lost 2 bases and J lost 5 bases. Germline V gene data show CDR1 as MGHRA and CDR2 as YSYEKL. The CDR3 loop spans 17 amino acids. Construction of the TCR beta libraries employed iRepertoire HTBI primers in conjunction with Arm-PCR of CDR3 regions. MiXCR, applied by TCRdb to the multiplex PCR reads, yields one record per CDR3 protein. The table records hundreds of thousands of distinct CDR3 sequences, approximately 15% of them present only once. Time point in this sample: newly diagnosed GD, antithyroid drugs for less than 3 months. There was RNA extracted from PBMCs, and the TCR library was made from it. These sequences were also reported in another study, on T cells in Graves' hyperthyroidism and ophthalmopathy. This second study says: The study defined stable Graves' hyperthyroidism as no ophthalmopathy progression within 18 months. Orbital computed tomography, thyroid ultrasound, serum thyroxine and TRAb, and clinical symptoms together informed the diagnoses.

The clonotype originates from a young woman with Graves disease. This sequence joins TRBV4-1 and TRBJ2-2; 8 bases map to TRBD2. The material was peripheral blood mononuclear cells (PBMCs), obtained at new diagnosis, from a patient treated with antithyroid drugs. CDR3 DNA sequence: TGCGCCAGCAGCCAACTCGAAGCGGGAGTCGAAACCGGGGAGCTGTTTTTT. This translates into CASSQLEAGVETGELFF.